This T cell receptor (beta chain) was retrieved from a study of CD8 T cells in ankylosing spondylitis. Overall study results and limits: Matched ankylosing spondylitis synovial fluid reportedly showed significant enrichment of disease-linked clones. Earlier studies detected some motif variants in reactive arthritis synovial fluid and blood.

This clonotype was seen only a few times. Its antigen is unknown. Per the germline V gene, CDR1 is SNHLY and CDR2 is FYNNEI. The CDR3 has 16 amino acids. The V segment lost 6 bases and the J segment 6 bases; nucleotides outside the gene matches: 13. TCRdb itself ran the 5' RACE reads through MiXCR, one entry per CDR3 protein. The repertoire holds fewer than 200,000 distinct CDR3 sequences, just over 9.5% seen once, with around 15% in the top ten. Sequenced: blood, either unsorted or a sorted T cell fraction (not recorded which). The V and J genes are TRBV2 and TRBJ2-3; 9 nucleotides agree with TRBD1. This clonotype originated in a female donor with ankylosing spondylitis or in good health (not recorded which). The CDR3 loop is CASSLWGQGFSDTQYF. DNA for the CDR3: TGTGCCAGCAGCCTCTGGGGACAGGGTTTTTCGGATACGCAGTATTTT.